Listed here are 6 T cell receptor beta chains from one sample, sequenced in a study of preoperative IRX-2 immunotherapy in early breast cancer. Data came from immunoSEQ multiplex PCR; TCRdb stores just in-frame clones and leaves some out. The sample lists 10,000 to 15,000 clones, just over 90% occurring once. Treatment of the sample: preoperative locoregional IRX-2 cytokine immunotherapy. Sampling was performed from a patient treated with IRX-2 immunotherapy. These receptors were taken from a human donor with breast cancer.

This chain links TRBV15 with TRBJ2-1, with 8 bases lining up with TRBD2. The germline gives CDR1 LNHNV, CDR2 YYDKDF (reference sequence). With 2 bases clipped from V and 8 bases from J, the junction kept 8 bases outside the gene matches. The length of the CDR3 is 15 residues. The CDR3 here is CATSRRRGGADEQFF. The CDR3 nucleotides are TGTGCCACCAGCAGACGACGGGGGGGGGCGGATGAGCAGTTCTTC. The variable domain in full, completed from reference TRBV15 and TRBJ2-1, reads DAMVIQNPRYQVTQFGKPVTLSCSQTLNHNVMYWYQQKSSQAPKLLFHYYDKDFNNEADTPDNFQSRRPNTSFCFLDIRSPGLGDTAMYLCATSRRRGGADEQFFGPGTRLTVL.

CDR3 amino acids: CASSAGTGGYEQYV. The DNA of the CDR3 is TGTGCCAGCAGCGCCGGGACAGGGGGCTACGAGCAGTACGTC. The V call is TRBV5-6, the J call TRBJ2-7; 11 positions match TRBD1. Trimming at V came to 4 bases and at J to 3 bases, leaving 3 bases not matched to a gene. In germline, CDR1 is SGHDT, CDR2 YYEEEE. The CDR3 length is 14 residues.

This chain joins TRBV4-1 and TRBJ1-2, with D perhaps TRBD1 (6 bases). CDR3 size: 14 residues. Germline V gene sequence: CDR1 MGHRA, CDR2 YSYEKL. V gave up 6 bases and J gave up 4 bases, with 15 bases separating them. CDR3 sequence reads: CASRGQTLGYGYTF. As DNA, the CDR3 is TGCGCCAGCAGAGGACAGACTCTAGGCTATGGCTACACCTTC.

This clone is a singleton in its sample. V usage is TRBV4-1 and J usage is TRBJ2-2; a possible D gene is TRBD2 (7 bases). This CDR3 is 15 amino acids long. Looked up from germline, CDR1 is MGHRA and CDR2 is YSYEKL. Trimming left V 1 base short and J 6 bases short, with 12 bases between. The chain's CDR3 is CASSQGGGQAGELFF. The CDR3 DNA reads as TGCGCCAGCAGCCAAGGGGGGGGGCAAGCCGGGGAGCTGTTTTTT.

The rearrangement joins TRBV7-6 to TRBJ1-1; D unclear. Germline V gene sequence: CDR1 SGHVS, CDR2 FNYEAQ. V was shortened by 2 bases and J by 1 base, with 20 bases between the two germline ends. The CDR3 runs 18 residues. CDR3 protein: CASSLWRGSDPENTEAFF. CDR3 bases: TGTGCCAGCAGCTTATGGCGAGGGTCCGATCCAGAGAACACTGAAGCTTTCTTT.

In its sample, this clone is large. The rearrangement links TRBV11-2 to TRBJ1-3, with D hard to call. Trimming removed 2 bases at V and 2 bases at J, with 19 bases between. This CDR3 is built from 18 residues. The germline V gene encodes CDR1 SGHAT and CDR2 FQNNGV. The CDR3: CASSLSRGRVMTGNTIYF. CDR3 bases: TGTGCCAGCAGCTTATCCCGGGGAAGGGTGATGACTGGAAACACCATATATTTT.